Shown below are 7 T cell receptor beta chains from a single sample sequenced in a study of cytomegalovirus exposure and HLA in healthy donors. PCR primers comprised 60 Vbeta and 13 Jbeta primers. The method was immunoSEQ multiplex PCR; TCRdb's version includes in-frame clones alone and lacks a portion of them. The profile shows more than 150,000 clones, 80% of them singletons. The sample was PBMCs. The receptors derive from a girl aged 5-17 years in good health and CMV-seropositive.

This chain connects TRBV19 to TRBJ2-2; TRBD1 aligns across 9 bases. The ends lost 4 bases at V and 4 bases at J; junction bases unmatched: 4. CDR1 and CDR2 from the germline V gene are LNHDA and SQIVND (reference sequence). This CDR3 comprises 15 residues. For the CDR3, the DNA is TGTGCCAGTAGTAGGGGACAGGGCCGCACCGGGGAGCTGTTTTTT. It codes for CASSRGQGRTGELFF.

This clone has a handful of counts. The chain combines TRBV7-2 with TRBJ1-3, with D perhaps matching TRBD1 (5 bases). The germline CDR1 and CDR2 sequences are SGHTA and FQGNSA. The V gene lost 5 bases and the J gene lost 0 bases, with 8 bases spanning the gap. The CDR3 covers 14 residues. CDR3 sequence (DNA): TGTGCCAGCAGCCCAGGGATCTCTGGAAACACCATATATTTT. This encodes CASSPGISGNTIYF.

This chain uses TRBV7-9 with TRBJ2-5, with TRBD2 matching 8 bases. The length of the CDR3 is 15 residues. The V segment lost 5 bases and the J segment 9 bases; nucleotides outside the gene matches: 14. In germline, CDR1 is SEHNR, CDR2 FQNEAQ (reference sequence). CDR3 amino acids: CASSLRGLAGVPQYF. CDR3 nucleotides: TGTGCCAGCAGCCTTAGGGGCCTAGCGGGTGTGCCCCAGTACTTC.

This clone was seen just once. The V and J genes are TRBV6-1 and TRBJ1-5; D call uncertain. The CDR3 has 13 residues. The ends were cut back, 8 bases at V and 3 bases at J, with 11 bases in the middle. The germline gives CDR1 MNHNS, CDR2 SASEGT. The CDR3 DNA sequence: TGTGCCAGCGGGCAGTCACTCAATCAGCCCCAGCATTTT. Amino acid sequence: CASGQSLNQPQHF.

For the CDR3, the DNA is TGTGCCAGCCGTTCGAGGGAGCAGTACTTC. Translation gives CASRSREQYF. The V call is TRBV28, the J call TRBJ2-7; D gene uncertain. The CDR3 sequence is 10 residues long. The V end lost 8 bases, the J end lost 7 bases, and 9 bases lay between the germline ends. Germline CDR1 is MDHEN and CDR2 is SYDVKM.

The V gene is TRBV7-9, the J gene TRBJ2-1; the D is unclear. Trimming pared 3 bases from V and 5 bases from J, leaving 11 bases between. Germline values: CDR1 SEHNR, CDR2 FQNEAQ (reference sequence). The CDR3 contains 14 residues. CDR3 residues: CASSFETPNNEQFF. CDR3 DNA sequence: TGTGCCAGCAGCTTCGAGACTCCAAACAATGAGCAGTTCTTC.

The rearrangement links TRBV5-4 to TRBJ2-3, with TRBD2 identical over 7 bases. V was clipped by 6 bases and J by 2 bases; unmatched bases: 9. This CDR3 is 15 amino acids long. The germline V gene has CDR1 SGHNT and CDR2 YYREEE (reference sequence). The CDR3 DNA is TGTGCCAGCAATAGCGGGCAGTCCCCCACAGATACGCAGTATTTT. It encodes CASNSGQSPTDTQYF.